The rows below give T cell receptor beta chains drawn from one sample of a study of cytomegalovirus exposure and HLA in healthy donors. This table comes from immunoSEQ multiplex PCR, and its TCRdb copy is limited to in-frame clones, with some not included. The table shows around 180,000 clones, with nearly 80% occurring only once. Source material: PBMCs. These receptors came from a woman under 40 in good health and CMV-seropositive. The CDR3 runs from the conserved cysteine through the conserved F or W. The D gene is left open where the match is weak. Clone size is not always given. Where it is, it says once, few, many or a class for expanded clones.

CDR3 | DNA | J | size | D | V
CASSYRDRVGEQYF | TGTGCCAGCAGTTACCGGGACAGGGTGGGGGAGCAGTACTTC | TRBJ2-7 | - | TRBD1 | TRBV27
CASSLGGGSLYNEQFF | TGCGCCAGCAGCTTGGGGGGCGGGAGTCTCTACAATGAGCAGTTCTTC | TRBJ2-1 | few | TRBD2 | TRBV5-1
CASSTDGWEGNTIYF | TGTGCCAGCAGCACAGACGGGTGGGAGGGAAACACCATATATTTT | TRBJ1-3 | few | - | TRBV7-2
CAISGPTGERDNEQFF | TGTGCCATCAGTGGTCCGACAGGGGAGAGGGACAATGAGCAGTTCTTC | TRBJ2-1 | - | TRBD1 | TRBV10-3
CASSFIRRDGYTF | TGTGCCAGCAGCTTCATAAGGAGGGATGGCTACACCTTC | TRBJ1-2 | - | - | TRBV5-4
CASSMTGTAETQYF | TGCGCCAGCAGCATGACAGGTACAGCAGAGACCCAGTACTTC | TRBJ2-5 | - | - | TRBV5-1
CASSQGTTDYNEQFF | TGCGCCAGCAGCCAGGGGACTACCGACTACAATGAGCAGTTCTTC | TRBJ2-1 | - | TRBD2 | TRBV4-3
CASSLTELNEKLFF | TGTGCCAGCAGCCTGACGGAGCTAAATGAAAAACTGTTTTTT | TRBJ1-4 | many | - | TRBV5-6
CSVEPAGGPESQTQYF | TGCAGCGTTGAACCAGCGGGGGGACCCGAGTCCCAGACCCAGTACTTC | TRBJ2-5 | once | TRBD2 | TRBV29-1
CASRSQGAKTAFF | TGTGCCAGCAGGTCACAGGGGGCGAAGACAGCTTTCTTT | TRBJ1-1 | - | TRBD1 | TRBV28
CASSSTTVIYEQYF | TGTGCCAGCAGCTCCACGACAGTTATCTACGAGCAGTACTTC | TRBJ2-7 | - | - | TRBV7-8
CASSLKPQGGTEAFF | TGTGCCAGCAGCTTGAAGCCACAGGGGGGCACTGAAGCTTTCTTT | TRBJ1-1 | - | TRBD1 | TRBV5-5
CASSMAGYTGELFF | TGTGCCAGCAGCATGGCAGGGTACACCGGGGAGCTGTTTTTT | TRBJ2-2 | - | - | TRBV5-4
CASSRPNPTGLAGGSAKGELFF | TGTGCCAGCAGCCGCCCAAACCCCACCGGACTAGCGGGGGGGTCGGCAAAGGGGGAGCTGTTTTTT | TRBJ2-2 | few | TRBD2 | TRBV4-2
CASSLGGLAGVGSETQYF | TGCGCCAGCAGCCTGGGGGGACTAGCGGGAGTCGGTTCGGAGACCCAGTACTTC | TRBJ2-5 | once | TRBD2 | TRBV4-1
CASSKRGRGANTGELFF | TGTGCCAGCTCAAAACGAGGCAGAGGAGCGAACACCGGGGAGCTGTTTTTT | TRBJ2-2 | - | - | TRBV18
CASSPVNRGLYTEAFF | TGCGCCAGCAGCCCCGTGAACAGGGGGCTGTACACTGAAGCTTTCTTT | TRBJ1-1 | - | TRBD1 | TRBV5-1
CASSLTSGIYNEQFF | TGTGCCAGCAGCCTGACTAGCGGGATCTACAATGAGCAGTTCTTC | TRBJ2-1 | - | TRBD2 | TRBV4-2
CASSSATGSSYEQYF | TGTGCCAGCAGCTCCGCGACAGGAAGCTCCTACGAGCAGTACTTC | TRBJ2-7 | - | - | TRBV5-6
CSVPSPEGTEAFF | TGCAGCGTCCCGTCCCCGGAGGGCACTGAAGCTTTCTTT | TRBJ1-1 | many | - | TRBV29-1
CASRAGVYYNEQFF | TGCGCCAGCAGGGCGGGAGTATACTACAATGAGCAGTTCTTC | TRBJ2-1 | - | TRBD2 | TRBV5-1
CASSTRDRTYEQYF | TGTGCCAGCAGCACCCGGGACAGGACCTACGAGCAGTACTTC | TRBJ2-7 | - | TRBD1 | TRBV27
CASSLPAGVGTGELFF | TGTGCCAGCAGCTTGCCAGCGGGAGTGGGTACCGGGGAGCTGTTTTTT | TRBJ2-2 | - | TRBD2 | TRBV7-9
CASSQGAVGLAGFTDTQYF | TGTGCCAGCAGCCAAGGCGCCGTGGGACTAGCGGGATTCACAGATACGCAGTATTTT | TRBJ2-3 | few | TRBD2 | TRBV4-2
CASSLGLAGEYTGELFF | TGCGCCAGCAGCTTGGGACTAGCGGGAGAATATACCGGGGAGCTGTTTTTT | TRBJ2-2 | - | TRBD2 | TRBV5-1
CASSQVRWTEAFF | TGCGCCAGCAGCCAAGTCCGGTGGACTGAAGCTTTCTTT | TRBJ1-1 | few | - | TRBV4-1
CASSLFRDRGRHYGYTF | TGTGCCAGCTCACTGTTCCGGGACAGGGGCCGGCACTATGGCTACACCTTC | TRBJ1-2 | - | TRBD1 | TRBV18
CASSPDKGRGSGELFF | TGTGCCAGCAGTCCCGACAAAGGGAGAGGATCCGGGGAGCTGTTTTTT | TRBJ2-2 | - | - | TRBV27
CASTPIRGTEAFF | TGTGCCAGCACCCCGATCAGGGGGACTGAAGCTTTCTTT | TRBJ1-1 | - | TRBD1 | TRBV9
CASSLGAGGSYQPQHF | TGTGCCAGCAGTTTAGGGGCGGGGGGTTCTTATCAGCCCCAGCATTTT | TRBJ1-5 | - | - | TRBV28
CASRLQPGSRYNEQFF | TGCGCCAGCAGGCTTCAACCAGGGTCGCGGTACAATGAGCAGTTCTTC | TRBJ2-1 | - | - | TRBV5-1
CAISREPGQGGEGYTF | TGTGCCATCAGTAGAGAGCCGGGACAGGGCGGGGAGGGCTACACCTTC | TRBJ1-2 | - | TRBD1 | TRBV10-3
CASSPGVGTEAFF | TGTGCCAGCTCACCCGGGGTGGGCACTGAAGCTTTCTTT | TRBJ1-1 | - | - | TRBV18
CASSRALSNEQFF | TGTGCCAGCAGTCGCGCCTTGTCCAATGAGCAGTTCTTC | TRBJ2-1 | - | - | TRBV6-5
CASSFANRAYGYTF | TGTGCCAGCAGTTTCGCCAACAGGGCCTATGGCTACACCTTC | TRBJ1-2 | - | - | TRBV27
CSVDRGGTDTQYF | TGCAGCGTGGACAGGGGGGGAACAGATACGCAGTATTTT | TRBJ2-3 | - | TRBD1 | TRBV29-1
CASSKGVRGTDNYEQYF | TGTGCCAGCAGCAAAGGGGTACGAGGGACAGACAACTACGAGCAGTACTTC | TRBJ2-7 | - | - | TRBV21-1
CASSPGQQETQYF | TGTGCCAGCAGTCCCGGACAGCAAGAGACCCAGTACTTC | TRBJ2-5 | few | - | TRBV28
CATRLVPNTDTQYF | TGCGCCACCCGACTAGTGCCAAACACAGATACGCAGTATTTT | TRBJ2-3 | - | - | TRBV5-1
CASSFDGAGNVYEQYF | TGTGCCAGCAGTTTTGACGGAGCTGGAAATGTCTACGAGCAGTACTTC | TRBJ2-7 | - | - | TRBV28
CASSRTGYNEQFF | TGTGCCAGCAGTCGCACAGGGTACAATGAGCAGTTCTTC | TRBJ2-1 | - | - | TRBV6-5
CASGDFPPLHF | TGTGCCAGCGGTGACTTCCCACCCCTCCACTTT | TRBJ1-6 | - | - | TRBV27
CASSPGTGREQYF | TGCGCCAGCAGCCCCGGAACAGGGAGGGAGCAGTACTTC | TRBJ2-5 | - | - | TRBV5-1